This T cell receptor beta chain was sequenced for a study of a mutant IDH1 vaccine in newly diagnosed glioma. About the study: In some groups vaccination began 4-6 weeks post-radiotherapy; others received it with temozolomide. Study-wide findings and caveats: In roughly 93% of patients, immune responses induced by the vaccine occurred.

Produced via immunoSEQ multiplex PCR; TCRdb's table is partial and in-frame only. The sample includes about 68,000 clones, 84% of them seen just once. The time point is: week 35, safety follow-up. Every single dose of the vaccine, 300 ug of mutant IDH1 20-mer peptide, came with topical imiquimod. Vaccinations, eight in total, occurred in weeks 1, 3, 5, 7, 11, 15, 19, 23. New IDH1-mutant, ATRX-lost WHO grade 3 or 4 astrocytomas occurred in donors. Germline V gene data show CDR1 as SGHNT and CDR2 as YYREEE (reference sequence). Trimming removed 4 bases from V and 4 bases from J; junction bases left unmatched: 9. This CDR3 spans 15 amino acids. Points on this clone: Its antigen is unidentified.

Source: PBMCs, taken from a glioma patient whose treatment included an IDH1 peptide vaccine. The source is a man aged 18 to 35 with glioma. This rearrangement joins TRBV5-4 to TRBJ2-7, with 9 bases lining up with TRBD1. In DNA form, the CDR3 reads TGTGCCAGCAGCAAGGACAGGGGTTTCCTTTACGAGCAGTACTTC. It yields the protein CASSKDRGFLYEQYF.